This TCR beta chain derives from a study of shared clonotypes between healthy human individuals. Study results and caveats: Only blood was sampled, and tissue TCR repertoires likely differ from blood ones. In a handful of donors, 4.5% to 5.5% of naive CD4 clonotypes appeared in common.

Some clones are missing from TCRdb's copy, which holds only in-frame ones; the method was immunoSEQ multiplex PCR. There are under 1 million clones in the sample; approximately 97% occur only once, and approximately 0.2% lies in the top ten. Worth noting for this clone: Antigen unknown.

Naive CD8 cells lacked CD45RO, underwent positive selection for CCR7 and left out terminally differentiated effector memory CD45RA+ cells. Study donors comprised healthy, HIV-negative adults devoid of recent acute infection or vaccination. CDR3 length: 14 residues. Germline CDR1 reads LNHDA; CDR2 reads SQIVND (reference sequence). The V end was cut by 5 bases, the J end by 0 bases, with 11 bases between. The source of this sequence is a man younger than 40 in good health. Sequenced material: naive CD8+ T cells sorted from blood. V and J are TRBV19 and TRBJ2-7; D is perhaps TRBD1 or TRBD2 (5 bases each). The CDR3 here is CASSFRDGSYEQYF. The CDR3, as DNA: TGTGCCAGTAGTTTTCGGGACGGCTCCTACGAGCAGTACTTC.